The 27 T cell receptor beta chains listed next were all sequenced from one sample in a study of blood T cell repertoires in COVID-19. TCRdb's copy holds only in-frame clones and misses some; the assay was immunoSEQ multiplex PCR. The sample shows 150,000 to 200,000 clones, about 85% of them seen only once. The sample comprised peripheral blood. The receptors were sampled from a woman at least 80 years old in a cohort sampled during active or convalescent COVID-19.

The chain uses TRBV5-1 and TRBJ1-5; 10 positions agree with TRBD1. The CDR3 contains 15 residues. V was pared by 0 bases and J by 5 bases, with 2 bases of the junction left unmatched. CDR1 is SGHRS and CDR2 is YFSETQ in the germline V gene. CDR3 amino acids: CASSLGGTGDQPQHF. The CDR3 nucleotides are TGCGCCAGCAGCTTGGGGGGGACAGGGGATCAGCCCCAGCATTTT.

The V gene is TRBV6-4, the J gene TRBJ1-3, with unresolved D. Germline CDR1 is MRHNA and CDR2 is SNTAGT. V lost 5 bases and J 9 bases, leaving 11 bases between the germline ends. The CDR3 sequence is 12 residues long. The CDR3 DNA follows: TGTGCCAGCAGTAGCCCGGAGGGCACCATATATTTT. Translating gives CASSSPEGTIYF.

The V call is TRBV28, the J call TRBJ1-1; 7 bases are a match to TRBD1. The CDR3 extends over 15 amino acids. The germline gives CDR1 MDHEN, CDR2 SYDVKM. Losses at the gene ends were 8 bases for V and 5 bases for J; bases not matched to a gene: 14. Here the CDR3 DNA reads TGTGCCAGCTCCCGACAACTAGGGGGCAGGACTGAAGCTTTCTTT. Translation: CASSRQLGGRTEAFF.

The DNA for the CDR3 is TGTGCCAGCAGCCAAGGACGTAGGCTAGCGGGAGTAGAGACCCAGTACTTC. It encodes CASSQGRRLAGVETQYF. This chain uses TRBV3-1 (or the pseudogene TRBV3-2) with TRBJ2-5; TRBD2 agrees at 10 bases. The CDR3 consists of 17 residues. The V segment lost 1 base and the J segment 4 bases; nucleotides outside the gene matches: 9. The germline V gene encodes CDR1 LGHDT and CDR2 YNNKEL (reference sequence).

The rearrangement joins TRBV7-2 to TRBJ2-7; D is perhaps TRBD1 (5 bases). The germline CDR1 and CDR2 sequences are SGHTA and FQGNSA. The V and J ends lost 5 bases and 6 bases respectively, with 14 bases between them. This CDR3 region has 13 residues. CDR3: CASSLGQGTEQYF. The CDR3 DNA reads TGTGCCAGCAGCCTGGGGCAGGGAACCGAGCAGTACTTC.

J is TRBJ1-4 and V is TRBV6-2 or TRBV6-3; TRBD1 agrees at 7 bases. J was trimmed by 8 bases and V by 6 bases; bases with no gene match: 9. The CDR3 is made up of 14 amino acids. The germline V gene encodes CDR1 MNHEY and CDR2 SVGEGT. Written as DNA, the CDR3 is TGTGCCAGCAGCCCAACAGGGGCCAACGAAAAACTGTTTTTT. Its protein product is CASSPTGANEKLFF.

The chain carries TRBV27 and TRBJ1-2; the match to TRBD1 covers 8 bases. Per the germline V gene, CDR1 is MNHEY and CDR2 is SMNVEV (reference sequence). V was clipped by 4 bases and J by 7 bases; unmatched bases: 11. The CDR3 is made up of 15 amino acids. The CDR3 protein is CASSSPGTGQGGYTF. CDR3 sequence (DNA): TGTGCCAGCAGTTCCCCCGGGACAGGACAGGGTGGCTACACCTTC.

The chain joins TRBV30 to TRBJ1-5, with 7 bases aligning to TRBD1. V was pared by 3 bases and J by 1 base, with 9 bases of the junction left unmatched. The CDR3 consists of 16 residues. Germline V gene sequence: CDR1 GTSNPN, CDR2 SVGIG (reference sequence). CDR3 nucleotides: TGTGCCTGGAGCCGCCGACAGGGAACGAGCAATCAGCCCCAGCATTTT. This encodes CAWSRRQGTSNQPQHF.

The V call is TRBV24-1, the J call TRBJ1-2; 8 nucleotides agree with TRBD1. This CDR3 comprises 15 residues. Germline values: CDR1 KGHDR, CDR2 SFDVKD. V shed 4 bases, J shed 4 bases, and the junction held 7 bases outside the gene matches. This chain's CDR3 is CATSESHTGGYGYTF. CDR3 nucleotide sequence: TGTGCCACCAGTGAATCCCACACAGGGGGCTATGGCTACACCTTC.

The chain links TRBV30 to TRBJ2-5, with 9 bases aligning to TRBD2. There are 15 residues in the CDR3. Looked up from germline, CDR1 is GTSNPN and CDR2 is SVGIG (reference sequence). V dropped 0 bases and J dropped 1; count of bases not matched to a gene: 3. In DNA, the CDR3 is TGTGCCTGGAGTGTTAGCGGGAGTCCCCAAGAGACCCAGTACTTC. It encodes CAWSVSGSPQETQYF.

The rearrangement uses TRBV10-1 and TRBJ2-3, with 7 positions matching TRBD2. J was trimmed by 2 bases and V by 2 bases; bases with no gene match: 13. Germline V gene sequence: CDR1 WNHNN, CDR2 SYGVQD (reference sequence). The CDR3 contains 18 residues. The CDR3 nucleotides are TGCGCCAGCAGTGAGGCGGGAATAGGAGCGGGGTTCACAGATACGCAGTATTTT. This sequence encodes CASSEAGIGAGFTDTQYF.

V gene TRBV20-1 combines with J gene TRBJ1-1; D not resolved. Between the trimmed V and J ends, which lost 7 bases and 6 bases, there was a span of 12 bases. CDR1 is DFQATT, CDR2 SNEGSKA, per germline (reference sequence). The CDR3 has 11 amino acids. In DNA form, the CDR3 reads TGCAGTGAAAGCCGAGTCGCTGAAGCTTTCTTT. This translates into CSESRVAEAFF.

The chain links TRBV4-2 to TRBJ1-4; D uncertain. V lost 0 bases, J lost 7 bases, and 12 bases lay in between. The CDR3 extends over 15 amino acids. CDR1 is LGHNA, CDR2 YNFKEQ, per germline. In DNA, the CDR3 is TGTGCCAGCAGCCAAGATTTCTGGAGCCCTGAAAAACTGTTTTTT. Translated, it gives CASSQDFWSPEKLFF.

The CDR3 here is CAWCRTVGTEAFF. CDR3 bases: TGTGCCTGGTGTCGGACAGTCGGGACTGAAGCTTTCTTT. The chain is built from TRBV30 and TRBJ1-1; the D gene is possibly TRBD1 (6 bases). V lost 5 bases, J lost 5 bases, and 15 bases lay in between. CDR1 and CDR2 (germline): GTSNPN, SVGIG (reference sequence). The length of the CDR3 is 13 residues. Using reference TRBV30 and TRBJ1-1 for the parts outside the CDR3, the full variable domain is SQTIHQWPATLVQPVGSPLSLECTVEGTSNPNLYWYRQAAGRGLQLLFYSVGIGQISSEVPQNLSASRPQDRQFILSSKKLLLSDSGFYLCAWCRTVGTEAFFGQGTRLTVV.

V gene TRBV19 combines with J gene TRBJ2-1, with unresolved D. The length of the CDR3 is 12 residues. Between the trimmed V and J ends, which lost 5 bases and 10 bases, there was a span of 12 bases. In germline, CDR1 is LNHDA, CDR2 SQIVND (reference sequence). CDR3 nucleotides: TGTGCCAGTAGTGGCCGCCCCGGGGAGCAGTTCTTC. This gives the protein CASSGRPGEQFF.

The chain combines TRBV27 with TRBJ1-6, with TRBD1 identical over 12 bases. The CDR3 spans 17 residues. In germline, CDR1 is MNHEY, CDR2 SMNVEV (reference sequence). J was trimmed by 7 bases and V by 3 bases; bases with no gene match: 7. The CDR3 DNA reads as TGTGCCAGCAGTTTCCGGGACAGGGGGCGTTTGAATTCACCCCTCCACTTT. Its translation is CASSFRDRGRLNSPLHF.

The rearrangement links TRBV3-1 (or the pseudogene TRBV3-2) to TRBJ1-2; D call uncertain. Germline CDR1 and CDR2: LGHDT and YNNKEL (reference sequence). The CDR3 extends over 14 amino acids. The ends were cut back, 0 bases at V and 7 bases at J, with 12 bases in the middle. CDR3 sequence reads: CASSQDLRVRGYTF. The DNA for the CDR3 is TGTGCCAGCAGCCAAGATTTGCGGGTACGTGGCTACACCTTC.

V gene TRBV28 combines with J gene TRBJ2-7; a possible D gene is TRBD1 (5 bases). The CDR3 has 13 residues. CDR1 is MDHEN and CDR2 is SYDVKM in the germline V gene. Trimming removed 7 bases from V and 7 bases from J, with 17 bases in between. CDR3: CASTTRPGWEQYF. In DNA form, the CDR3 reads TGTGCCAGCACTACCCGGCCAGGGTGGGAGCAGTACTTC. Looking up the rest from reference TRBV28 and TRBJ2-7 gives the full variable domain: DVKVTQSSRYLVKRTGEKVFLECVQDMDHENMFWYRQDPGLGLRLIYFSYDVKMKEKGDIPEGYSVSREKKERFSLILESASTNQTSMYLCASTTRPGWEQYFGPGTRLTVT.

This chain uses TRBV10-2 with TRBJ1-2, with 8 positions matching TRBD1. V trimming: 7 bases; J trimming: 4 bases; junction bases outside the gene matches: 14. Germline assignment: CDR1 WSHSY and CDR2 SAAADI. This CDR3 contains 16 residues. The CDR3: CASIGQGGDSGYGYTF. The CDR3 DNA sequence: TGCGCCAGCATCGGACAGGGCGGCGATAGCGGCTATGGCTACACCTTC.

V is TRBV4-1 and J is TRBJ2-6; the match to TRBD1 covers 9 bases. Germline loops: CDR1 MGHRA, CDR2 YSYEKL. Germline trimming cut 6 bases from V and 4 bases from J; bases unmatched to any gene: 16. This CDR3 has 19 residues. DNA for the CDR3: TGCGCCAGCAGAAATCCGGGACAGGGATCTTTGGGGGGGGCCAACGTCCTGACTTTC. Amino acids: CASRNPGQGSLGGANVLTF.

The CDR3 loop reads CASSLQPGTSVREQYF. Written as DNA, the CDR3 is TGTGCCAGCAGTCTACAACCCGGGACTAGCGTTCGCGAGCAGTACTTC. The chain combines TRBV6-2 or TRBV6-3 with TRBJ2-7; 10 bases are shared with TRBD2. Germline values: CDR1 MNHEY, CDR2 SVGEGT. Germline trimming cut 5 bases from V and 6 bases from J; bases unmatched to any gene: 13. The CDR3 has 16 residues.

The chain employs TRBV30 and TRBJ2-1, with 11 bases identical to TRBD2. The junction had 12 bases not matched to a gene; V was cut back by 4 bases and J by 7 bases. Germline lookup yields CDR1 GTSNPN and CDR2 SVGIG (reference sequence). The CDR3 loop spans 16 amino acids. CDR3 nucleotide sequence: TGTGCCTGGAACGTAGCGGGGGGGCCTCTCCGGAATGAGCAGTTCTTC. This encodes CAWNVAGGPLRNEQFF.

The DNA for the CDR3 is TGTGCCAGTAGTTTTCTAGCGGGTAGAGTCCATATCACCGGGGAGCTGTTTTTT. This sequence encodes CASSFLAGRVHITGELFF. V is TRBV19 and J is TRBJ2-2, with TRBD2 matching 8 bases. The germline gives CDR1 LNHDA, CDR2 SQIVND (reference sequence). J gave up 4 bases and V 5 bases, and 15 bases lay outside the gene matches. This CDR3 region has 18 residues.

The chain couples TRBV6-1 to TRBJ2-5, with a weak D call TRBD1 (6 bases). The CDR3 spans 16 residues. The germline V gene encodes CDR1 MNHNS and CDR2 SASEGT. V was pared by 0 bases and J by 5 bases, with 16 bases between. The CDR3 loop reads CASSEAGGFTGETQYF. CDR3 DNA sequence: TGTGCCAGCAGTGAAGCAGGGGGTTTTACAGGGGAGACCCAGTACTTC.

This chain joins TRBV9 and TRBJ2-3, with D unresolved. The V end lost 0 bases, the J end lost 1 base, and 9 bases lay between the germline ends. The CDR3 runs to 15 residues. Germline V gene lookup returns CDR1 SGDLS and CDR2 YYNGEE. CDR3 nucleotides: TGTGCCAGCAGCGTAGTGAGTGGGCGCACAGATACGCAGTATTTT. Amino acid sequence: CASSVVSGRTDTQYF.

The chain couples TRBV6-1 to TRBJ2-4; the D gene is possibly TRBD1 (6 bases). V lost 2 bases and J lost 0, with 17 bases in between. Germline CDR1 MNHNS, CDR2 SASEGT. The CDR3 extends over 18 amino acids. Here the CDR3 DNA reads TGTGCCAGCAGTGAATGGAACAGGGCTGACATAGCCAAAAACATTCAGTACTTC. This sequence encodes CASSEWNRADIAKNIQYF.

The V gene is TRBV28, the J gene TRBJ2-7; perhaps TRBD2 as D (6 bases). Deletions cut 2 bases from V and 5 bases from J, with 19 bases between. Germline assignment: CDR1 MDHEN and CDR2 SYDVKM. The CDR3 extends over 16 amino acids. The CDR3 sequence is CASSLRAGKGINEQYF. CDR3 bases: TGTGCCAGCAGTTTAAGAGCGGGCAAGGGTATTAACGAGCAGTACTTC.